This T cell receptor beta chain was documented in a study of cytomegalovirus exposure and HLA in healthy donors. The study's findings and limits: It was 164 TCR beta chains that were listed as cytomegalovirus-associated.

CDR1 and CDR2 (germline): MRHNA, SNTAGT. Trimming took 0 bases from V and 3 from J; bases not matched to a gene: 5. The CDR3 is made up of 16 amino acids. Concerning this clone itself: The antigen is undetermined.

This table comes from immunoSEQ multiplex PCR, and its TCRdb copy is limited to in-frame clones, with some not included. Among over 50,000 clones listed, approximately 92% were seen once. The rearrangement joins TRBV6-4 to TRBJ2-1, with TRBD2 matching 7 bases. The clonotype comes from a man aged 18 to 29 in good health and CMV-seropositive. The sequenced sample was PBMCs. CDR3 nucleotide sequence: TGTGCCAGCAGTGACTCGACGGGAGGAGACTACAATGAGCAGTTCTTC. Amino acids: CASSDSTGGDYNEQFF.